This TCR beta chain was recovered during a study of blood T cell repertoires in COVID-19. Study overall: Spain, Italy and the United States supplied samples that represented acute and convalescent COVID-19.

CDR1 LGHDT and CDR2 YNNKEL come from the germline V gene (reference sequence). The CDR3 loop spans 15 amino acids. Trimming took 3 bases from V and 4 from J; bases not matched to a gene: 4. Only in-frame clones appear in the TCRdb table, and some are missing; sequencing was by immunoSEQ multiplex PCR. The profile covers around 200,000 clones, with 88% appearing a single time and 1.5% to 2% taken by the ten largest. The gene calls are TRBV3-1 (or the pseudogene TRBV3-2) and TRBJ2-3; 10 bases match TRBD1. Input material: peripheral blood. The sequence came from a man aged 18 to 29 with active or convalescent COVID-19. The CDR3 loop reads CASSQGQGQADTQYF. CDR3 sequence (DNA): TGTGCCAGCAGCCAGGGACAGGGGCAGGCAGATACGCAGTATTTT.